Listed below are T cell receptor beta chains from one sample, sequenced in a study of T cells in Graves' hyperthyroidism and ophthalmopathy. In TCRdb, the multiplex PCR reads were re-called with MiXCR into one record per CDR3 protein. The repertoire holds about 510,000 distinct CDR3 sequences, with 13% to 15% as singletons. The sample consisted of blood. All receptors come from a woman aged 40 to 50 with Graves' hyperthyroidism. CDR3s include the opening cysteine and the closing phenylalanine or tryptophan. Fields, in order: CDR3 protein, CDR3 DNA, clone size, V gene, D gene, J gene. A D gene is named only where the DNA matches it firmly. Some rows mark clone size as missing; the rest say once, few, many or name a class of expanded clone.

CASSLIGLAGPSSYNEQFF,TGTGCCAGCAGTTTAATCGGACTAGCGGGTCCCTCCTCCTACAATGAGCAGTTCTTC,many,TRBV27,TRBD2,TRBJ2-1
CASSPGSAGGGFEQFF,TGTGCCAGCAGTCCCGGGTCAGCGGGAGGTGGGTTTGAGCAGTTCTTC,few,TRBV6-1,TRBD2,TRBJ2-1
CAIRARGSYEQYF,TGTGCCATCCGGGCCAGGGGCTCCTACGAGCAGTACTTC,many,TRBV2,NA,TRBJ2-7
CASSGASWTGPGANVLTF,TGTGCCAGCAGCGGAGCTTCTTGGACAGGGCCCGGGGCCAACGTCCTGACTTTC,NA,TRBV13,TRBD1,TRBJ2-6
CASSLAGTPSWDEQFF,TGCGCCAGCAGCTTGGCCGGGACACCGAGTTGGGATGAGCAGTTCTTC,many,TRBV5-1,NA,TRBJ2-1
CASSTGVGNTEAFF,TGTGCCAGTAGCACAGGGGTCGGGAACACTGAAGCTTTCTTT,NA,TRBV19,TRBD1,TRBJ1-1
CASSPSQGTATSGGYNEQFF,TGTGCCAGCAGTCCCTCACAGGGGACCGCAACTAGCGGGGGGTACAATGAGCAGTTCTTC,many,TRBV27,TRBD2,TRBJ2-1
CASSSLATGGLLALFF,TGTGCCAGCAGCTCATTAGCTACAGGAGGCCTTTTAGCGCTGTTTTTT,NA,TRBV7-6,NA,TRBJ2-2
CASSKGQGATEAFF,TGTGCCAGCAGTAAGGGACAGGGGGCCACTGAAGCTTTCTTT,many,TRBV27,TRBD1,TRBJ1-1
CASINRWGGPYEQYF,TGTGCCAGCATCAACCGGTGGGGCGGACCCTACGAGCAGTACTTC,many,TRBV12-3/TRBV12-4,NA,TRBJ2-7